This TCR beta chain was captured in a study of T cells in Graves' hyperthyroidism and ophthalmopathy. RNA transcripts yielded amplified TCR beta CDR3 regions. Using the HTBI primer set, a first-round RT-PCR was run on the TCR CDR3. TCRdb itself ran the multiplex PCR reads through MiXCR, one entry per CDR3 protein. In the table there are some 510,000 distinct CDR3 sequences, 20% of which are singletons. V was clipped by 6 bases and J by 5 bases, with 19 bases between them. The germline V gene encodes CDR1 SGHTA and CDR2 FQGNSA. The CDR3 consists of 15 residues. The receptor was isolated from a man younger than 35 with Graves' hyperthyroidism. The chain is built from TRBV7-2 and TRBJ1-2, with D possibly TRBD1 on 5 matching bases. The specimen was blood. The CDR3 is CASRSVVLGGYGYTF. CDR3 DNA sequence: TGTGCCAGCAGATCCGTAGTGCTGGGGGGGTATGGCTACACCTTC. Full variable domain (outside the CDR3, taken from reference TRBV7-2 and TRBJ1-2): GAGVSQSPSNKVTEKGKDVELRCDPISGHTALYWYRQSLGQGLEFLIYFQGNSAPDKSGLPSDRFSAERTGGSVSTLTIQRTQQEDSAVYLCASRSVVLGGYGYTFGSGTRLTVV.